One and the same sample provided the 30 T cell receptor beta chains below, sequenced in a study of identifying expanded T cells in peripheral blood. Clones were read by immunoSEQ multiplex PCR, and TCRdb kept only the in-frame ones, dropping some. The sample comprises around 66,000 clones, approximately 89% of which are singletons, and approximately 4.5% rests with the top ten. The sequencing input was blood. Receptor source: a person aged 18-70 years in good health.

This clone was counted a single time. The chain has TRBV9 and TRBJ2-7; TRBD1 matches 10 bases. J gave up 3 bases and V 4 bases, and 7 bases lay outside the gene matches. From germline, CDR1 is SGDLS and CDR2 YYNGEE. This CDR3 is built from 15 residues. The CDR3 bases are TGTGCCAGCAGCCTCCAAGGACAGGGGGTCTACGAGCAGTACTTC. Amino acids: CASSLQGQGVYEQYF.

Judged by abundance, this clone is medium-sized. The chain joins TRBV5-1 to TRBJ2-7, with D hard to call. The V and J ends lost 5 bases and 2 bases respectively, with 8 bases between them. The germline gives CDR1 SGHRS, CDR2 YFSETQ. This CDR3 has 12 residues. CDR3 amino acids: CASSLSAYEQYF. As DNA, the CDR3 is TGCGCCAGCAGTCTTTCAGCCTACGAGCAGTACTTC.

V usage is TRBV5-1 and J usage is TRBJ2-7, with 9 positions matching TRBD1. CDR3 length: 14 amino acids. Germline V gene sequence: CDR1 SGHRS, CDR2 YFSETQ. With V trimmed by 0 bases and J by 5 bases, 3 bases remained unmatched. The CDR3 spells CASSLAQGAHEQYF. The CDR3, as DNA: TGCGCCAGCAGCTTGGCACAGGGGGCCCACGAGCAGTACTTC.

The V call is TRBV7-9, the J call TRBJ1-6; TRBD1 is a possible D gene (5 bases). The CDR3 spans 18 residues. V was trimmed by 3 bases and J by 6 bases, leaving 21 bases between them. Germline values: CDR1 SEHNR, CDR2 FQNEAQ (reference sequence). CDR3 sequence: CASSFLAGTALSNSPLHF. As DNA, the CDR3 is TGTGCCAGCAGCTTCCTTGCAGGGACGGCCCTCAGTAATTCACCCCTCCACTTT.

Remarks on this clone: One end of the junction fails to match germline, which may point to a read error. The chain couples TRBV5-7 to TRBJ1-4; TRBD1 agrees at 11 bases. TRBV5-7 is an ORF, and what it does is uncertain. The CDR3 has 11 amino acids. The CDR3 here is CASRPPGQGVF. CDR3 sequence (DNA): TGTGCCAGCCGACCGCCGGGACAGGGGGTTTTT.

The CDR3 DNA reads TGTGCCAGCAGCTTAGTAGGGAATCGGGGCGAGCAGTACTTC. This gives the protein CASSLVGNRGEQYF. The chain combines TRBV7-2 with TRBJ2-7; TRBD2 is a possible D gene (5 bases). V lost 1 base, J lost 6 bases, and 13 bases lay in between. The CDR3 covers 14 residues. Germline V CDR1 and CDR2: SGHTA, FQGNSA.

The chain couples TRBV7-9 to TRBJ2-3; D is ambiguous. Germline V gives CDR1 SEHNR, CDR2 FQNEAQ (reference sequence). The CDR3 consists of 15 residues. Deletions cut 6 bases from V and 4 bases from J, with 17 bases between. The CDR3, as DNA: TGTGCCAGCAGATCTGGGGAATTCGAGGCAGATACGCAGTATTTT. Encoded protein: CASRSGEFEADTQYF. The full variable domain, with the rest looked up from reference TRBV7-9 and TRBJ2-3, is DTGVSQNPRHKITKRGQNVTFRCDPISEHNRLYWYRQTLGQGPEFLTYFQNEAQLEKSRLLSDRFSAERPKGSFSTLEIQRTEQGDSAMYLCASRSGEFEADTQYFGPGTRLTVL.

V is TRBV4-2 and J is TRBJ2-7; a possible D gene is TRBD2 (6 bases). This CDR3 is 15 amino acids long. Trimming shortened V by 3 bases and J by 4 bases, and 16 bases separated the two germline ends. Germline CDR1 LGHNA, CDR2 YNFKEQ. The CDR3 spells CASSQVFSGYYEQYF. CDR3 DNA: TGTGCCAGCAGCCAGGTTTTTAGCGGCTATTACGAGCAGTACTTC.

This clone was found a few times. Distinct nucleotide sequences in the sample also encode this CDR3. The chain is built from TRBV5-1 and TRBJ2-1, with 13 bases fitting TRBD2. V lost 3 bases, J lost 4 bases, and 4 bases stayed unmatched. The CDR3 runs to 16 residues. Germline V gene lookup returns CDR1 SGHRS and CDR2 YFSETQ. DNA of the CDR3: TGCGCCAGCAGCTCTGCGGGACTAGCGGGGTACAATGAGCAGTTCTTC. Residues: CASSSAGLAGYNEQFF.

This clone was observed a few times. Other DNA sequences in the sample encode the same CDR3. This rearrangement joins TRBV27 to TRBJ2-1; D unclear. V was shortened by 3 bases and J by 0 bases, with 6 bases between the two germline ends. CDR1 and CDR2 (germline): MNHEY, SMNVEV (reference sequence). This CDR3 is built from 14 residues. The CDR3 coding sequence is TGTGCCAGCAGTTTGGGGTACTCCTACAATGAGCAGTTCTTC. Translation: CASSLGYSYNEQFF.

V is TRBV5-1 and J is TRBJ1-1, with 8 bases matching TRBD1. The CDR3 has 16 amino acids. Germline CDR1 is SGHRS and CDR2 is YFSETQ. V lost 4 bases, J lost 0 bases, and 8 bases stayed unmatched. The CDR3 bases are TGCGCCAGCAGCCCAGGACAGGGAAACATGAACACTGAAGCTTTCTTT. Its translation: CASSPGQGNMNTEAFF. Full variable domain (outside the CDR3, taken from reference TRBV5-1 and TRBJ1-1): KAGVTQTPRYLIKTRGQQVTLSCSPISGHRSVSWYQQTPGQGLQFLFEYFSETQRNKGNFPGRFSGRQFSNSRSEMNVSTLELGDSALYLCASSPGQGNMNTEAFFGQGTRLTVV.

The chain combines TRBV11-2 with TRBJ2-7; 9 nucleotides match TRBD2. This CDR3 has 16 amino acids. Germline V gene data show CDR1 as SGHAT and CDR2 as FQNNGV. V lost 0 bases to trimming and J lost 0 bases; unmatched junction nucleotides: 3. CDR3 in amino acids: CASSLEGTSLSYEQYF. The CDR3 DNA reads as TGTGCCAGCAGCTTAGAGGGGACTAGCCTCTCCTACGAGCAGTACTTC.

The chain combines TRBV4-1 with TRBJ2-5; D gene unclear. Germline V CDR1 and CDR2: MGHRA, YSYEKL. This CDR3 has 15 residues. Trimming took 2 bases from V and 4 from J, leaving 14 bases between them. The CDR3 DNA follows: TGCGCCAGCAGCCAAAGTAGTGGGTACGGAGAGACCCAGTACTTC. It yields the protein CASSQSSGYGETQYF.

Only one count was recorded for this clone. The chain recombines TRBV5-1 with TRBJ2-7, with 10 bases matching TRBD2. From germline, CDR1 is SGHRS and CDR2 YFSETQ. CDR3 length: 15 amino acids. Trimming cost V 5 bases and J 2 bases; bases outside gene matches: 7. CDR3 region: CASRSGLARPYEQYF. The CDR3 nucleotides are TGCGCCAGCAGATCGGGACTAGCGAGGCCCTACGAGCAGTACTTC.

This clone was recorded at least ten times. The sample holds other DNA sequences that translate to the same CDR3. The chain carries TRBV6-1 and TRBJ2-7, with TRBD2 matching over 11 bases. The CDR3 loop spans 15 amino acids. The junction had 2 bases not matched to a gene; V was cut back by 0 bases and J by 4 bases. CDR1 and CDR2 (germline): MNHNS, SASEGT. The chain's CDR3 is CASSEASGGAYEQYF. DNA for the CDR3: TGTGCCAGCAGTGAAGCTAGCGGGGGGGCGTACGAGCAGTACTTC.

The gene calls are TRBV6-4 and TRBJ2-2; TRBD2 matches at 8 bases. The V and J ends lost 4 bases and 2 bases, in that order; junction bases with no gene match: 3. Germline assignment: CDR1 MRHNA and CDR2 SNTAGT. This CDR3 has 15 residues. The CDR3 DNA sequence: TGTGCCAGCAGTGCGGGGGGGACCAACACCGGGGAGCTGTTTTTT. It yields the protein CASSAGGTNTGELFF.

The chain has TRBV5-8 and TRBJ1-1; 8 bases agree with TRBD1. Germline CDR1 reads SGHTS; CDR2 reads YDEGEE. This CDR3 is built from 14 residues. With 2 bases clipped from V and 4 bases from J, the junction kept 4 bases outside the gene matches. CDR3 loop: CASSFTDRATEAFF. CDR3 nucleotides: TGTGCCAGCAGCTTCACGGACAGGGCCACTGAAGCTTTCTTT.

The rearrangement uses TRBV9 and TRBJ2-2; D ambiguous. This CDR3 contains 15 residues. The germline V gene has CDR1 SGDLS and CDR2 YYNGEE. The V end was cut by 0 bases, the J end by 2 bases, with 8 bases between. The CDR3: CASSVGRANTGELFF. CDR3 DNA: TGTGCCAGCAGCGTAGGACGGGCTAACACCGGGGAGCTGTTTTTT.

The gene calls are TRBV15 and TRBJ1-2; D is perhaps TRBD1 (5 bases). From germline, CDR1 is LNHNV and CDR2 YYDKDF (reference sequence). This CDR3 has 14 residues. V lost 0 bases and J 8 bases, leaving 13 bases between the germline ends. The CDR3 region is CATSRDSGARGYTF. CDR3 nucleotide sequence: TGTGCCACCAGCAGAGATAGCGGGGCTAGGGGCTACACCTTC.

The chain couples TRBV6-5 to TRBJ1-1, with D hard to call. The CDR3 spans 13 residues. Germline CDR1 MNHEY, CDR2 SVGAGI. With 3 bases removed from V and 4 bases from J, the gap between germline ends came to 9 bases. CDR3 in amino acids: CASSYSPGTEAFF. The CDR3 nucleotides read TGTGCCAGCAGTTATAGCCCGGGCACTGAAGCTTTCTTT.

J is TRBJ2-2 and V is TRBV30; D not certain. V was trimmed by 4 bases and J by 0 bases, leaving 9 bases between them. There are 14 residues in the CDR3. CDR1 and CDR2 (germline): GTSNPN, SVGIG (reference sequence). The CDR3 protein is CAWKQFPNTGELFF. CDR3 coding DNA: TGTGCCTGGAAACAGTTTCCGAACACCGGGGAGCTGTTTTTT.

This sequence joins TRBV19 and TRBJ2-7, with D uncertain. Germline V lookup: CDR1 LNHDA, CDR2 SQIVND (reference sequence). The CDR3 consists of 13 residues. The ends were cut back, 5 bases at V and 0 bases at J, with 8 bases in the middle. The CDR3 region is CASSHTNSYEQYF. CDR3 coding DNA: TGTGCCAGTAGTCATACAAACTCCTACGAGCAGTACTTC.

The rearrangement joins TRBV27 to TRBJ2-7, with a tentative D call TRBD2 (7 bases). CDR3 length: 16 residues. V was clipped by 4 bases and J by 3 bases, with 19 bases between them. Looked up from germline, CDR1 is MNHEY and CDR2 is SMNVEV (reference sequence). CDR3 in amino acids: CASSSLGAGEVYEQYF. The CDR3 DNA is TGTGCCAGCAGTTCCCTGGGGGCGGGAGAGGTCTACGAGCAGTACTTC.

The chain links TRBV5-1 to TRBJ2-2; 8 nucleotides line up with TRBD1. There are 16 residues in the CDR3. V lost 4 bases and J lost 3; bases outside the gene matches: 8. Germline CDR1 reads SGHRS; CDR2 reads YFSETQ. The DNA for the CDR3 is TGCGCCAGCAGCCTAACGACAGGGGTGGACACCGGGGAGCTGTTTTTT. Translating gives CASSLTTGVDTGELFF.

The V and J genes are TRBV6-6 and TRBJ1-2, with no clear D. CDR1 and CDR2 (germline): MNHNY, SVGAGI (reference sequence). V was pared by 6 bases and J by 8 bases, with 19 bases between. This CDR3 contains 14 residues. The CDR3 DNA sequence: TGTGCCAGCAGCCTCAGGTTCCAAGTGGGCGGCTACACCTTC. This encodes CASSLRFQVGGYTF.

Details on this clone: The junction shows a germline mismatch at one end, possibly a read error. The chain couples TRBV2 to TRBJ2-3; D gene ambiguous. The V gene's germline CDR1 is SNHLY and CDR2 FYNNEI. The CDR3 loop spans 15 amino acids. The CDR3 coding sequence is TGTGCCAGCAATGAAGGGCTAGAGACCACAGATACGCAGTATTTT. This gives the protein CASNEGLETTDTQYF.

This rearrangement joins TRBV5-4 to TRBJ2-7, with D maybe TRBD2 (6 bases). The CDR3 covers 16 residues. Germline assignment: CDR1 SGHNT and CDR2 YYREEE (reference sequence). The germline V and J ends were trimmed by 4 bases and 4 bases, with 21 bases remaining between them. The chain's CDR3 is CASSPPGLTSSYEQYF. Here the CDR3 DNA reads TGTGCCAGCAGCCCCCCAGGCTTGACTAGTTCTTACGAGCAGTACTTC.

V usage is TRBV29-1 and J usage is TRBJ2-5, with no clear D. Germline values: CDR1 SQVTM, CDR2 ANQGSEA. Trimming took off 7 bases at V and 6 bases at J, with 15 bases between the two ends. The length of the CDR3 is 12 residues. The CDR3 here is CSANSEQKTQYF. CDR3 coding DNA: TGCAGCGCAAACAGCGAGCAGAAGACCCAGTACTTC.

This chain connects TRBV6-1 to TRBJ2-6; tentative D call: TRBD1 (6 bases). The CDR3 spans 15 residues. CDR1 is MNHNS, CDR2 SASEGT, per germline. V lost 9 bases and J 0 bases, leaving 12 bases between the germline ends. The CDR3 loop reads CASRQDSSGANVLTF. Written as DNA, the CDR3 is TGTGCCAGTCGACAGGATTCCTCTGGGGCCAACGTCCTGACTTTC.

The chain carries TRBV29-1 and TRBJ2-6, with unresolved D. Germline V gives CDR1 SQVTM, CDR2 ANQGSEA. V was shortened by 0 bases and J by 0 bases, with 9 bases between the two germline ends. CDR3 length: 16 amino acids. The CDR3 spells CSVEDFGHSGANVLTF. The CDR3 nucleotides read TGCAGCGTTGAAGATTTTGGCCACTCTGGGGCCAACGTCCTGACTTTC. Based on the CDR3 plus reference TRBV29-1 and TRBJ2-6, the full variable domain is SAVISQKPSRDICQRGTSLTIQCQVDSQVTMMFWYRQQPGQSLTLIATANQGSEATYESGFVIDKFPISRPNLTFSTLTVSNMSPEDSSIYLCSVEDFGHSGANVLTFGAGSRLTVL.